This T cell receptor (beta chain) derives from a study of identical twins. The germline V and J ends were trimmed by 1 base and 2 bases, with 8 bases remaining between them. The germline V gene encodes CDR1 MDHEN and CDR2 SYDVKM. The length of the CDR3 is 14 residues. This clonotype has just a few counts. Its antigen is still unknown. Study findings and constraints: The authors drew conclusions from cross-sectional statistical analysis rather than following the same donors. Twins shared out-of-frame alpha sequences with excess low generation probability.

A universal primer site came from template switching; cDNA carried unique molecular identifiers. TCRdb re-analysed the 5' RACE reads in MiXCR, keeping a single row per CDR3 protein. This sample has a few hundred thousand distinct CDR3 sequences; more than 13% occur once, and the top ten carry 0.98%. This same sample was also part of a study on yellow fever vaccine responses in identical twins. That report adds: Reportedly, the T cell response mounted by twins to vaccine seemed partly convergent, partly personalized.

The receptor was isolated from a woman aged 18 to 35 in good health. The specimen sequenced was CD4+ T cells sorted from blood. The gene calls are TRBV28 and TRBJ2-5; D not certain. The CDR3 sequence: CASSLSQTQETQYF. DNA for the CDR3: TGTGCCAGCAGTTTATCACAGACACAAGAGACCCAGTACTTC.